Given below is one T cell receptor (beta chain) in context. Its target is unknown. Profiled with immunoSEQ multiplex PCR; TCRdb holds only in-frame clones, not every one. The sample lists about 71,000 clones; roughly 93% were seen once. This specimen belongs to a study of cytomegalovirus exposure and HLA in healthy donors. CDR3 length equals 16 residues. The V and J ends lost 0 bases and 10 bases, in that order; junction bases with no gene match: 9. CDR1 is SGHVS and CDR2 is FQNEAQ in the germline V gene. Overall study findings and caveats: Reported results showed that the classifier diagnosed cytomegalovirus status with high specificity and sensitivity.

Sequencing input: PBMCs. The gene calls are TRBV7-8 and TRBJ1-6, with 7 bases identical to TRBD1. The sequence was obtained from a woman aged 18-29 years in good health and CMV-seronegative. The CDR3 DNA reads as TGTGCCAGCAGCTTAGCCGGGGCAGGGGGAAAATCACCCCTCCACTTT. This encodes CASSLAGAGGKSPLHF.